This TCR beta chain comes out of a study of control samples from healthy donors and cancer patients. The CDR3 has 14 amino acids. Germline values: CDR1 SEHNR, CDR2 FQNEAQ (reference sequence). The V segment lost 5 bases and the J segment 9 bases; nucleotides outside the gene matches: 10. Repertoires were generated with immunoSEQ multiplex PCR, while TCRdb's copy carries only in-frame clones and drops some. Of about 120,000 clones in the sample, around 96% are singletons; the top ten hold approximately 4%. The chain is built from TRBV7-9 and TRBJ2-5, with 9 nucleotides matching TRBD1. The source material was blood. This TCR derives from a man aged 30-40 years in good health. CDR3 nucleotides: TGTGCCAGCAGCCCTCCGGGACAGGGTGGAGCCCAGTACTTC. It encodes CASSPPGQGGAQYF.